The present entry profiles one TCR beta chain with its context. As yet, its antigen is unknown. The source of the sample is a study of T cell responses to AZD1222 COVID-19 vaccine. Study details: Second-dose recipients at about 4 or about 12 weeks were treated as one pooled group.

The study, taken as a whole, reports: Donor demographics were predominantly white British with a female majority; clonal diversity may be underestimated. Regions 160-218 and 743-854 dominated among vaccine-associated CD4 TCRs spanning spike.

The assay was immunoSEQ multiplex PCR, and TCRdb's table has in-frame clones only and misses some. Among approximately 120,000 clones listed, around 90% were seen once. This sequence originates from an adult in good health. Sequencing was performed on peripheral blood, taken on day 0 of AZD1222 vaccination.

CDR3 residues: CAWSREIRNSNEKLFF. CDR3 nucleotide sequence: TGTGCCTGGAGTAGGGAAATCCGTAATTCTAATGAAAAACTGTTTTTT. This chain uses TRBV30 with TRBJ1-4, with unresolved D. The CDR3 spans 16 residues. Germline assignment: CDR1 GTSNPN and CDR2 SVGIG (reference sequence). V gave up 2 bases and J gave up 3 bases, with 16 bases separating them.